This T cell receptor (beta chain) was observed in a study of blood T cell repertoires in COVID-19. Looking at the study overall: Acute-phase and convalescent COVID-19 samples originated in the United States, Italy and Spain.

In the original analysis: Amplification of reference gene primers was used by the study to estimate nucleated cell counts. The data were produced by immunoSEQ multiplex PCR, yet TCRdb's version contains in-frame clones alone and is incomplete. D and trimming were read from the DNA, whereas the V and J calls and clone size are those reported in that table. The sample contains approximately 380,000 clones, roughly 85% of which appear only once. On this clone itself: This sample also contains other DNA sequences that code for the same CDR3.

The receptor's source is a woman aged 18-35 years with acute or convalescent COVID-19. Sequencing was performed on peripheral blood.

This CDR3 reads CASSLRQGNQPQHF. DNA for the CDR3: TGTGCCAGCAGTCTTCGACAGGGGAATCAGCCCCAGCATTTT. This chain links TRBV28 with TRBJ1-5; 8 bases align to TRBD1. The CDR3 length is 14 residues. In germline, CDR1 is MDHEN, CDR2 SYDVKM. With 5 bases clipped from V and 4 bases from J, the junction kept 4 bases outside the gene matches. The entire variable domain, with the rest obtained from reference TRBV28 and TRBJ1-5, is as follows: DVKVTQSSRYLVKRTGEKVFLECVQDMDHENMFWYRQDPGLGLRLIYFSYDVKMKEKGDIPEGYSVSREKKERFSLILESASTNQTSMYLCASSLRQGNQPQHFGDGTRLSIL.